The sequence of this T cell receptor (beta chain) was determined in a study of spatial heterogeneity in lung cancer. Study-wide context: Detected sequences consistently included more beta-chain ones than alpha-chain ones. Raw reads contained each unique TCR and UMI combination more than ten times on average.

J was trimmed by 4 bases and V by 6 bases; bases with no gene match: 11. Germline-derived CDR1 and CDR2 are MNHNY and SVGAGI (reference sequence). The CDR3 has 15 residues. As to time point: sample taken at primary tumor resection. No cells were sorted before sequencing. The whole RNA sequenced was extracted from tumor, nontumor lung or frozen PBMC. Samples came from 65 to 75 TRACERx patients with untreated early-stage lung cancer. TCR cDNA molecules each had a unique molecular identifier. TCRdb re-called the 5' RACE reads with MiXCR, one entry per CDR3 protein. Here the sample spans 25,000 or so distinct CDR3 sequences, 4% to 6% being singletons. This clonotype was recorded at least ten times.

The chain uses TRBV6-6 and TRBJ2-7, with 8 nucleotides matching TRBD2. Specimen: PBMCs, collected at surgery. This sequence originates from a male donor with early-stage non-small cell lung cancer. The chain's CDR3 is CASRREVAGYYEQYF. The DNA for the CDR3 is TGTGCCAGCAGGAGGGAGGTAGCGGGATATTACGAGCAGTACTTC.